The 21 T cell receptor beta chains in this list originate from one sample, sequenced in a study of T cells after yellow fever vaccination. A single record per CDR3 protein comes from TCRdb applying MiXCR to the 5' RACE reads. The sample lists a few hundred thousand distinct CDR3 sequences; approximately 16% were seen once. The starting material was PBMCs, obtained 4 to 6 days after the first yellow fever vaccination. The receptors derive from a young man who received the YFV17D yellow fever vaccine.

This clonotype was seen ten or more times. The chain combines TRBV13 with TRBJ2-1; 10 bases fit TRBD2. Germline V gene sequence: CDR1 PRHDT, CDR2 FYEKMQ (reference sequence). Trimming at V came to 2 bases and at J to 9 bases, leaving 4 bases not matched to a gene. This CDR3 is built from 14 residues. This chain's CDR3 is CASSLTSGVVEQFF. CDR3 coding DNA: TGTGCCAGCAGCTTAACTAGCGGGGTGGTTGAGCAGTTCTTC.

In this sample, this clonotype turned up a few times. The CDR3 region is CASSDQGGQYF. In DNA form, the CDR3 reads TGCGCCAGCAGTGACCAGGGAGGGCAGTACTTC. The chain carries TRBV10-2 and TRBJ2-7, with a tentative D call TRBD2 (6 bases). Trimming cost V 3 bases and J 9 bases, with 9 bases left between them. The germline V gene encodes CDR1 WSHSY and CDR2 SAAADI. This CDR3 has 11 amino acids.

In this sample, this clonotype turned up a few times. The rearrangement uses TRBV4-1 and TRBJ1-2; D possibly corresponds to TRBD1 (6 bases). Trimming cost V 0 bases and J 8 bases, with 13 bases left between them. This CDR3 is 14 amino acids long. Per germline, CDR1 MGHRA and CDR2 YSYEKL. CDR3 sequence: CASSQEWGAKGYTF. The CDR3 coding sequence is TGCGCCAGCAGCCAAGAATGGGGGGCTAAGGGCTACACCTTC.

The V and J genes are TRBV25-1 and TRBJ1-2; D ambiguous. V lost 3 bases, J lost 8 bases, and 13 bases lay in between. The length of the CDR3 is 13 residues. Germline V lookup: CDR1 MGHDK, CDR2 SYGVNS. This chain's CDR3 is CASSDLGYRGYTF. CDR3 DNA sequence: TGTGCCAGCAGTGATTTAGGGTATAGAGGCTACACCTTC.

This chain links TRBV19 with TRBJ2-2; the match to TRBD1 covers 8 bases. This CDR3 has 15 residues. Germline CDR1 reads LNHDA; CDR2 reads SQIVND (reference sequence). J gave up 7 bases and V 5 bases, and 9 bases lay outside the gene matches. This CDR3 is CASSSPGQGYGELFF. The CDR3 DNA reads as TGTGCCAGTAGTTCTCCAGGACAGGGCTACGGGGAGCTGTTTTTT.

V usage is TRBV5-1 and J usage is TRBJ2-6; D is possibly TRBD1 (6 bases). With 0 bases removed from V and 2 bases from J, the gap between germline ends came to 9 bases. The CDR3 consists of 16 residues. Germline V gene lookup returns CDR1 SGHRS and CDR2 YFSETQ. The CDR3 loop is CASSLAQGTGANVLTF. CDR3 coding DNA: TGCGCCAGCAGCTTGGCCCAGGGGACTGGGGCCAACGTCCTGACTTTC. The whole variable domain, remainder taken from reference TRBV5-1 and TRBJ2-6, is KAGVTQTPRYLIKTRGQQVTLSCSPISGHRSVSWYQQTPGQGLQFLFEYFSETQRNKGNFPGRFSGRQFSNSRSEMNVSTLELGDSALYLCASSLAQGTGANVLTFGAGSRLTVL.

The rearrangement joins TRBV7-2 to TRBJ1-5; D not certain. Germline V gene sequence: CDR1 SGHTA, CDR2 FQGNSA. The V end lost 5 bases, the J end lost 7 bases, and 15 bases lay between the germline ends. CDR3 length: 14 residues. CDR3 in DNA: TGTGCCAGCAGCAAGGGCCCGACCGGGCAGCCCCAGCATTTT. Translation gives CASSKGPTGQPQHF.

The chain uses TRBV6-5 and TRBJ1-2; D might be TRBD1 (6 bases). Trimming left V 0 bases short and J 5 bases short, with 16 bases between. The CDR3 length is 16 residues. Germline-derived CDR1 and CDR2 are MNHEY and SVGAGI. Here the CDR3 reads CASSYSISGASYGYTF. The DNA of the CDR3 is TGTGCCAGCAGTTACTCGATATCGGGGGCATCTTATGGCTACACCTTC.

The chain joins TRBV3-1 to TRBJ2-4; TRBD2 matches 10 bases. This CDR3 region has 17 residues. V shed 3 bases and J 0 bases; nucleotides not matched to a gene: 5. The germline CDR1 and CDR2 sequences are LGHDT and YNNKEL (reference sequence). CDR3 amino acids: CASSQASGGLAKNIQYF. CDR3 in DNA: TGTGCCAGCAGCCAGGCTAGCGGGGGTTTAGCCAAAAACATTCAGTACTTC. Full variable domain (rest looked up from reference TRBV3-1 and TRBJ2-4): DTAVSQTPKYLVTQMGNDKSIKCEQNLGHDTMYWYKQDSKKFLKIMFSYNNKELIINETVPNRFSPKSPDKAHLNLHINSLELGDSAVYFCASSQASGGLAKNIQYFGAGTRLSVL.

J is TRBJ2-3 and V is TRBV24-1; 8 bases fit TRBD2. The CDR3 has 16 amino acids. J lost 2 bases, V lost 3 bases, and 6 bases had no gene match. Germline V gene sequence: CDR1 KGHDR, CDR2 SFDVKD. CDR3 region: CATSDNRRGDTDTQYF. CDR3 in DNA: TGTGCCACCAGTGATAATAGGCGGGGGGACACAGATACGCAGTATTTT.

CDR3 sequence reads: CASSLSGLTGYTF. DNA of the CDR3: TGTGCCAGCAGCTTGTCCGGACTAACTGGCTACACCTTC. This chain uses TRBV5-5 with TRBJ1-2; D is uncertain. Germline V CDR1 and CDR2: SGHKS, YYEKEE (reference sequence). The V end lost 1 base, the J end lost 7 bases, and 11 bases lay between the germline ends. This CDR3 spans 13 amino acids.

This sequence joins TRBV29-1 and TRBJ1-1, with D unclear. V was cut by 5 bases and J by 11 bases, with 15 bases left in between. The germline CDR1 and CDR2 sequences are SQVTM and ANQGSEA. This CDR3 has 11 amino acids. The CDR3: CSVPEPLGAFF. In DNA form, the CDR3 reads TGCAGCGTTCCCGAACCCTTAGGGGCTTTCTTT.

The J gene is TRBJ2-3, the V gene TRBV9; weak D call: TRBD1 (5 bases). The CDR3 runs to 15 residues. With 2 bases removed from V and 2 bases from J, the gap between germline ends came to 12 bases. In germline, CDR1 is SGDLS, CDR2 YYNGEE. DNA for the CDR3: TGTGCCAGCAGCGTTGGGGCAGGATACACAGATACGCAGTATTTT. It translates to CASSVGAGYTDTQYF.

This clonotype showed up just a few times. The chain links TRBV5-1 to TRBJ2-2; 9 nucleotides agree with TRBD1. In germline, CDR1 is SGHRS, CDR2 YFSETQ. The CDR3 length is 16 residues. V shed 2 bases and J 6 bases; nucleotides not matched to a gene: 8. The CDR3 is CASSFSGTGKAGELFF. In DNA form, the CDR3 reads TGCGCCAGCAGCTTCTCCGGGACAGGGAAAGCCGGGGAGCTGTTTTTT.

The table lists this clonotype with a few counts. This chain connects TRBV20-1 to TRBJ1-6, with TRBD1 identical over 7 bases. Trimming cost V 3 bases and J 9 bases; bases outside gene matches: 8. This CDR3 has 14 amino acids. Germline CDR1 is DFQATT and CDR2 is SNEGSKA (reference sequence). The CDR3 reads CSARGAGGFSPLHF. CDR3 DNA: TGCAGTGCTAGGGGGGCAGGGGGTTTTTCACCCCTCCACTTT.

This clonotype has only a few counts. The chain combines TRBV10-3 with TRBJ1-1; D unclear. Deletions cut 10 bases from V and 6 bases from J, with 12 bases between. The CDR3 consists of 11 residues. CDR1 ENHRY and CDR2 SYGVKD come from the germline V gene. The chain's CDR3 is CATSLGAEAFF. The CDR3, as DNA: TGTGCCACTTCCTTAGGTGCTGAAGCTTTCTTT.

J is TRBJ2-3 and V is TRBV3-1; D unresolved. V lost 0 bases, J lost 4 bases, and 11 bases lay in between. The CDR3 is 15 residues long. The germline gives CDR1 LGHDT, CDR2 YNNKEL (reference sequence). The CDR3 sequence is CASSQDVPDPDTQYF. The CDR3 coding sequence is TGTGCCAGCAGCCAAGATGTCCCCGACCCAGATACGCAGTATTTT.

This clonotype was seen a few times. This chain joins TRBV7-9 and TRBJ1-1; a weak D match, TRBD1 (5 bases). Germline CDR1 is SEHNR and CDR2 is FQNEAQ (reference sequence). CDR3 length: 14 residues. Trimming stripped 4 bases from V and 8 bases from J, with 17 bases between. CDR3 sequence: CASSYSQQELEAFF. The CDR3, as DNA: TGTGCCAGCAGCTACTCTCAACAGGAACTAGAAGCTTTCTTT.

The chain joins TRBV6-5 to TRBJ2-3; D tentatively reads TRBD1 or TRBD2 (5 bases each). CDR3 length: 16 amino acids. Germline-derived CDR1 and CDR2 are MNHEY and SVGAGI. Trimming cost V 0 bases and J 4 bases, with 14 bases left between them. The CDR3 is CASSYSLGDLADTQYF. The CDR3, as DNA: TGTGCCAGCAGTTACTCGTTGGGGGATCTTGCAGATACGCAGTATTTT.

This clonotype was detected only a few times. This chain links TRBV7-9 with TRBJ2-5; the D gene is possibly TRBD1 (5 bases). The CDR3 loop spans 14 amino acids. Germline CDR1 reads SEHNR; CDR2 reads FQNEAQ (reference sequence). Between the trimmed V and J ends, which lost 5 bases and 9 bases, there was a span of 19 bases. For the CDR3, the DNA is TGTGCCAGCAGCCAAGACTCGAGCCTAGGGGCCCAGTACTTC. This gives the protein CASSQDSSLGAQYF.

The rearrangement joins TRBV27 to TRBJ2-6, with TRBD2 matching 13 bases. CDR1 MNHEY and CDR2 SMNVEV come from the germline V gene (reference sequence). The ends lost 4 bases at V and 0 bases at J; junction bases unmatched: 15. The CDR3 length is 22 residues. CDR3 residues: CASSSKLPGLAGKGSGANVLTF. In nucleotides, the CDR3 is TGTGCCAGCAGTTCAAAACTTCCGGGACTAGCGGGGAAGGGCTCTGGGGCCAACGTCCTGACTTTC.